What follows are 2 T cell receptor beta chains derived from one specimen sequenced in a study of T cells after yellow fever vaccination (dated by TCRdb to between 2018 and 2021). The treatment or condition label for this specimen denotes: live attenuated yellow fever vaccine strain. Libraries were made using 5' RACE. For sequencing, an Illumina HiSeq 2500 was employed. TCRdb trimmed the raw reads at Q25, called clones with MiXCR and kept productive beta chains. Each CDR3 protein gets just one entry, which takes the most common genes and DNA from the rows behind it. The sample table lists 230,000 or so distinct CDR3 sequences, about 7% of them with a count of one. The ten largest make up approximately 1.1% of the sample. The starting material was CD4+ T cells sorted from PBMCs, obtained on the day of the yellow fever booster vaccination. These receptor sequences come from a man aged 25-40 years who received the YFV17D yellow fever vaccine.

The chain has TRBV27 and TRBJ2-7; tentatively, D is TRBD2 (5 bases). Germline V gene lookup returns CDR1 MNHEY and CDR2 SMNVEV (reference sequence). V dropped 11 bases and J dropped 3 bases, with 14 bases sitting between them. CDR3 length: 12 amino acids. This CDR3 reads CACRDYGYEQYF. CDR3 in DNA: TGTGCCTGCCGAGACTACGGCTACGAGCAGTACTTC.

This clonotype occurred many times. The rearrangement links TRBV18 to TRBJ2-3, with D perhaps TRBD2 (5 bases). The CDR3 totals 14 residues. Trimming left V 1 base short and J 1 base short, with 6 bases between. The germline V gene encodes CDR1 KGHSH and CDR2 LQKENI. CDR3 sequence: CASSPQGGTDTQYF. The CDR3 nucleotides are TGTGCCAGCTCACCACAGGGAGGCACAGATACGCAGTATTTT.